The entry that follows covers one TCR beta chain sequence. This clonotype occurred many times. The antigen it recognizes is unknown. It has no much larger one-base neighbor in the sample; base qualities were not kept. This specimen belongs to a study of spatial heterogeneity in lung cancer (dated by TCRdb to about 2019). Turning to the overall study: Beta-chain transcripts were consistently detected in greater numbers than alpha-chain transcripts, which likely reflected higher beta-chain transcript abundance. In tumor regions, TCR transcript counts showed a strong correlation with a T cell transcriptional module score derived from matched bulk RNA-seq. In the raw uncorrected reads, each unique combination of TCR and UMI appeared on average more than ten times. The study quantitatively compared TCR alpha and beta repertoires across multiple tumor regions, matched nontumor lung and blood in non-small cell lung cancer. Nonsynonymous mutation counts, determined by whole-exome sequencing of tumor tissue, were related to features of the TCR repertoire. Both alpha and beta chains were TCR-sequenced in samples taken at surgery, namely 220 tumor regions, roughly 64 matched nontumor lung samples and about 58 PBMC samples. The research as a whole found: Counts of ubiquitous and regional expanded TCRs correlated with counts of ubiquitous and regional nonsynonymous mutations, respectively. TCR-seq coverage of tumor T cells was estimated to be only around 7% for alpha chains and more than 11% for beta chains. Additional single-cell paired TCR alpha and beta sequencing was considered necessary to confirm, at a functional level, the hypothesis that regional TCRs recognize regional mutations. The tumor nonsynonymous mutation count correlated with the number of expanded intratumoral alpha and beta TCRs.

Reading the label with the study, this specimen's time point is: sample taken at primary tumor resection. Donors were around 71 patients with early-stage, untreated non-small cell lung cancer from the lung TRACERx cohort. For TCR sequencing, whole RNA was extracted from tumor and nontumor lung tissue, or from cryopreserved PBMC samples, and no cell sorting was done. Only patients with enough RNA available from two or more tumor regions were chosen for TCR sequencing. Before being selected, tumor and adjacent nontumor lung specimens were reviewed by a lung pathologist. The library was prepared using 5' RACE. These reads were obtained on a NextSeq 500. The TCR library protocol attached a unique molecular identifier to each TCR cDNA molecule to allow correction of PCR and sequencing errors. The authors processed their data as follows. Decombinator tools were used for TCR identification, UMI-based error correction and CDR3 extraction. TCRs above a frequency of 2 per 1,000, corresponding to the top 1% of the tumor frequency distribution, were defined as expanded. Expanded tumor TCRs were classed as regional if statistically deemed absent (corrected P<0.05) from at least one tumor region, otherwise ubiquitous. Renyi diversity was calculated using the R vegan package after each repertoire was subsampled 100 times to 5,000 TCRs. CDR3 similarity networks were constructed using string-kernel similarity of amino acid triplets, with links drawn between CDR3s whose pairwise similarity was above 0.82. TCRdb redid the processing of the public reads, applying fastp at Q25 and MiXCR, and retained in-frame beta chains. Each entry merges the rows of one CDR3 protein and shows their most common DNA and genes. The V and J calls follow TCRdb's processing rather than the paper's. The sample has more than 20,000 distinct CDR3 sequences on record, more than 2.5% of them singletons. The biggest ten clones account for approximately 7.7% of the sample.

V is pared back by 6 bases and J by 0 bases, with 12 bases lying between the germline termini. Including cysteine and phenylalanine, the CDR3 has 15 amino acids. Here the CDR3 DNA is all that survives: 45 bases in frame from base 1. The germline V gene specifies MDHEN as CDR1 and SYDVKM as CDR2. Recombination connected TRBV28 to TRBJ1-5, with TRBD1 perhaps the D gene, on 6 matching bases. This TCR was recovered from a male donor with early-stage non-small cell lung cancer. The specimen comprised lung tumor tissue, sampled at surgery. The CDR3 region: CASSGQIYSNQPQHF. The DNA sequence is given as TGTGCCAGCAGCGGACAGATCTATAGCAATCAGCCCCAGCATTTT.